This passage covers 8 T cell receptor beta chains from one sample sequenced in a study of blood T cell repertoires in COVID-19. Data came from immunoSEQ multiplex PCR; TCRdb stores just in-frame clones and leaves some out. The sample contains some 57,000 clones, more than 85% of which appear only once. The sequencing input was peripheral blood. The receptors here all came from a man between 65 and 85 years old with acute or convalescent COVID-19.

The V and J genes are TRBV28 and TRBJ1-3; the match to TRBD1 covers 8 bases. From germline, CDR1 is MDHEN and CDR2 SYDVKM. The CDR3 covers 14 residues. V gave up 3 bases and J gave up 6 bases; unmatched junction bases: 4. This CDR3 reads CASSLGRGLNTIYF. The DNA for the CDR3 is TGTGCCAGCAGTTTGGGCAGGGGGCTAAACACCATATATTTT. The whole variable domain, remainder taken from reference TRBV28 and TRBJ1-3, is DVKVTQSSRYLVKRTGEKVFLECVQDMDHENMFWYRQDPGLGLRLIYFSYDVKMKEKGDIPEGYSVSREKKERFSLILESASTNQTSMYLCASSLGRGLNTIYFGEGSWLTVV.

The CDR3 sequence is CASKGNQPQHF. The CDR3 DNA reads as TGTGCCAGCAAGGGGAATCAGCCCCAGCATTTT. This chain uses TRBV6-5 with TRBJ1-5; maybe TRBD1 (5 bases). This CDR3 comprises 11 residues. Germline values: CDR1 MNHEY, CDR2 SVGAGI. Trimming left V 7 bases short and J 4 bases short, with 5 bases between.

CDR3 bases: TGTGCCTGGACACAAATCTATGGCTACACCTTC. This sequence encodes CAWTQIYGYTF. The gene calls are TRBV30 and TRBJ1-2; D gene ambiguous. Germline loops: CDR1 GTSNPN, CDR2 SVGIG (reference sequence). CDR3 length: 11 residues. Trimming removed 4 bases from V and 4 bases from J, with 7 bases in between.

This clone was counted once. CDR3 in DNA: TGTGCCAGCAGCCCCCCGAATCAGCCCCAGCATTTT. It codes for CASSPPNQPQHF. The genes are TRBV7-2 and TRBJ1-5; D not resolved. Germline CDR1 SGHTA, CDR2 FQGNSA. The CDR3 is 12 amino acids. V lost 5 bases to trimming and J lost 4 bases, with 6 bases between them. Full variable domain (remainder filled in from reference TRBV7-2 and TRBJ1-5): GAGVSQSPSNKVTEKGKDVELRCDPISGHTALYWYRQSLGQGLEFLIYFQGNSAPDKSGLPSDRFSAERTGGSVSTLTIQRTQQEDSAVYLCASSPPNQPQHFGDGTRLSIL.

Only one count was recorded for this clone. This chain joins TRBV6-1 and TRBJ1-2, with D perhaps matching TRBD1 (5 bases). V gave up 2 bases and J gave up 8 bases, with 12 bases separating them. CDR1 and CDR2 from the germline V gene are MNHNS and SASEGT. This CDR3 contains 13 residues. CDR3 residues: CASSEPQGWGYTF. The CDR3 DNA reads TGTGCCAGCAGTGAACCCCAGGGTTGGGGCTACACCTTC.

The rearrangement joins TRBV5-1 to TRBJ1-2, with 10 bases aligning to TRBD1. CDR3 size: 16 residues. The germline CDR1 and CDR2 sequences are SGHRS and YFSETQ. V dropped 0 bases and J dropped 7; count of bases not matched to a gene: 9. CDR3 loop: CASSLGQGASSFGYTF. The CDR3 DNA follows: TGCGCCAGCAGCTTGGGACAGGGGGCGTCCAGTTTTGGCTACACCTTC.

The V gene is TRBV19, the J gene TRBJ1-2; perhaps TRBD1 as D (6 bases). V lost 3 bases to trimming and J lost 4 bases, with 9 bases between them. The germline CDR1 and CDR2 sequences are LNHDA and SQIVND (reference sequence). There are 13 residues in the CDR3. CDR3 sequence reads: CASSIYRVYGYTF. CDR3 bases: TGTGCCAGTAGTATTTACAGGGTCTATGGCTACACCTTC.

This clone was counted between two and nine times. The chain employs TRBV18 and TRBJ2-7; 11 bases agree with TRBD2. V shed 2 bases, J shed 3 bases, and the junction held 6 bases outside the gene matches. The CDR3 spans 16 residues. Germline V gene sequence: CDR1 KGHSH, CDR2 LQKENI. This CDR3 is CASSPGLAGTLYEQYF. The DNA of the CDR3 is TGTGCCAGCTCACCAGGACTAGCGGGTACACTCTACGAGCAGTACTTC.